The clone carrying this T cell receptor (beta chain) was seen a single time. Its antigen remains unknown. With no exception, relapse followed autologous stem cell transplantation in all patients, and brentuximab vedotin exposure varied. Complete response, partial response or progressive disease was each patient's best response. This record belongs to a study of PD-1 blockade in classical Hodgkin lymphoma. CDR1 is LNHDA and CDR2 is SQIVND in the germline V gene (reference sequence). This CDR3 contains 15 residues. V was pared by 1 base and J by 0 bases, with 9 bases between. Sequencing was performed with immunoSEQ multiplex PCR; in TCRdb, only in-frame clones are kept and a portion is missing. The sample holds 130,000 to 150,000 clones, just under 80% seen once. General study results and limits: Possible causes of repertoire differences, disease activity or prior therapy, remain undefined. Anyone who began nivolumab under 1 year after ASCT was excluded. Compared with healthy donors, newly diagnosed patients reportedly showed lower baseline TCR diversity.

The TCR sequence derives from a human donor with classical Hodgkin lymphoma. The starting material was peripheral blood mononuclear cells (PBMCs), obtained before the second cycle of nivolumab. The chain combines TRBV19 with TRBJ1-2; D is uncertain. CDR3 loop: CASSIVSGTNYGYTF. CDR3 nucleotides: TGTGCCAGTAGTATAGTTTCCGGAACTAACTATGGCTACACCTTC.